This TCR beta chain was recorded in a study of cytomegalovirus exposure and HLA in healthy donors. Whole-study results and caveats: The authors judged a highly shared variant cluster likely a sequencing artifact. A later analysis linked 15,000 to 20,000 TCR beta sequences to HLA alleles at 0.05 false discovery rate.

Turning to this clone: Its antigen is not identified.

The PCR used 60 Vbeta and 13 Jbeta primers. Measured with immunoSEQ multiplex PCR; TCRdb has only the in-frame clones, and not every one. This sample has tens of thousands of clones; about two thirds occur once, and the top ten carry approximately 20%. From germline, CDR1 is SGHRS and CDR2 YFSETQ. J gave up 4 bases and V 5 bases, and 5 bases lay outside the gene matches. This CDR3 is built from 14 residues. The gene calls are TRBV5-1 and TRBJ2-7; 11 bases agree with TRBD1. This TCR was sampled from a woman aged 55-70 years in good health and CMV-seropositive. Sequencing was performed on PBMCs. CDR3 amino acids: CASREDRGPYEQYF. The CDR3 DNA is TGCGCCAGCAGGGAGGACAGGGGGCCGTACGAGCAGTACTTC.